Below, 25 T cell receptor beta chains from the same sample are listed, as sequenced in a study of tumor-infiltrating lymphocytes in primary liver carcinoma. Production of TCR beta cDNA used approximately 0.55 ug total RNA together with a constant-region primer. Amplification in three nested multiplex PCR rounds with slightly modified ARM-PCR gave rise to TCR beta libraries. TRBV1-TRBV30 forward primers and a C-beta reverse primer were used in the first two PCR rounds, which each ran for approximately 11 cycles. A single record per CDR3 protein comes from TCRdb applying MiXCR to the multiplex PCR reads. The table lists under 200,000 distinct CDR3 sequences, 65% of them singletons. RNA was extracted from whole blood without cell sorting, alongside germline DNA. The material sequenced was peripheral blood. These receptors were taken from a woman aged 55-70 years with primary liver carcinoma and hepatitis B virus infection.

In the case of this clonotype: This may stem from a read error, because a much larger clone lies one nucleotide away. The chain has TRBV10-1 and TRBJ2-2, with D possibly TRBD2 on 6 matching bases. This CDR3 region has 15 residues. The germline gives CDR1 WNHNN, CDR2 SYGVQD (reference sequence). Here the CDR3 DNA reads TGCGCCGGCAGTGATAGTAGCGGGAACACCGGGGAGCTGTTTTTT. Translation: CAGSDSSGNTGELFF.

The V and J genes are TRBV10-2 and TRBJ1-2; 8 nucleotides align to TRBD1. Germline CDR1 is WSHSY and CDR2 is SAAADI. Trimming removed 7 bases from V and 5 bases from J; junction bases left unmatched: 15. This CDR3 region has 16 residues. CDR3 sequence (DNA): TGCGCCAGCAAACTCCAAATGGGGACAGGCGAATATGGCTACACCTTC. Translation gives CASKLQMGTGEYGYTF.

This clonotype was detected many times. The chain employs TRBV5-5 and TRBJ2-7, with 12 positions matching TRBD1. The CDR3 contains 16 residues. V dropped 2 bases and J dropped 6; count of bases not matched to a gene: 9. Germline V CDR1 and CDR2: SGHKS, YYEKEE (reference sequence). For the CDR3, the DNA is TGTGCCAGCAGCTTCGTCCCCGGGACAGGGGGCTCCGAGCAGTACTTC. It yields the protein CASSFVPGTGGSEQYF.

This sequence joins TRBV28 and TRBJ1-2, with D unclear. From germline, CDR1 is MDHEN and CDR2 SYDVKM. V lost 5 bases, J lost 2 bases, and 15 bases lay in between. The CDR3 is made up of 15 amino acids. The CDR3 nucleotides read TGTGCCAGCAGTCTAGGAGGAATTTCAAACTATGGCTACACCTTC. Translation gives CASSLGGISNYGYTF.

As regards this clonotype: This may be a read error, as it is one base from a much larger clone. The chain is built from TRBV29-1 and TRBJ2-7, with TRBD2 matching over 10 bases. The CDR3 is 15 amino acids. From germline, CDR1 is SQVTM and CDR2 ANQGSEA. The CDR3 region has the DNA TGCAGCGTCAGGACTAGCGGACGGTCTATCTACGAGCAGTGCTTC. Translation gives CSVRTSGRSIYEQCF.

Remarks on this clonotype: This clone may be a read error of a much larger clone one base away. The chain joins TRBV28 to TRBJ2-1; a possible D gene is TRBD1 (5 bases). The end of the DNA fits TRBJ2-7 better, so the J call may be wrong. CDR1 MDHEN and CDR2 SYDVKM come from the germline V gene. The CDR3 is 15 residues long. The CDR3 nucleotides are TGTGCCAGCAGGAGACAGACGCCCGGCCTCAATGAGCAGTACTTC. Translating it yields CASRRQTPGLNEQYF.

This clonotype appeared a few times. The V and J genes are TRBV5-6 and TRBJ2-3; the D call may be TRBD1 or TRBD2 (5 bases each). V dropped 2 bases and J dropped 1 base, with 11 bases sitting between them. CDR1 is SGHDT and CDR2 is YYEEEE in the germline V gene. The CDR3 is 15 residues long. CDR3 amino acids: CASSFGGGGTDTQYF. CDR3 coding DNA: TGTGCCAGCAGCTTCGGTGGGGGTGGCACAGATACGCAGTATTTT.

Concerning this clonotype: The junction differs from germline at one of its ends, possibly a read error. The V and J genes are TRBV11-2 and TRBJ2-5; TRBD1 aligns across 9 bases. This CDR3 is built from 14 residues. CDR1 and CDR2 (germline): SGHAT, FQNNGV. This CDR3 is CASSFGGTGTPQHF. In DNA form, the CDR3 reads TGTGCCAGCAGCTTCGGCGGGACAGGGACGCCTCAGCACTTC.

Comment on this clonotype: Being one base from a much bigger clone, this may be a read error. The chain joins TRBV28 to TRBJ2-3, with 7 bases identical to TRBD2. CDR1 and CDR2 from the germline V gene are MDHEN and SYDVKM. The CDR3 is 13 residues long. V lost 11 bases and J lost 6; bases outside the gene matches: 11. CDR3 in amino acids: CASELVGGDTQYF. The CDR3 DNA follows: TGTGCCTCTGAATTGGTGGGAGGGGATACGCAGTATTTT.

About this clonotype: Without the conserved terminal phenylalanine or tryptophan, this CDR3 likely stems from a read error. V gene TRBV11-2 combines with J gene TRBJ2-7; 10 bases agree with TRBD2. The CDR3 spans 20 residues. Per the germline V gene, CDR1 is SGHAT and CDR2 is FQNNGV. Trimming at V came to 0 bases and at J to 2 bases, leaving 16 bases not matched to a gene. In DNA, the CDR3 is TGTGCCAGCAGCTTAGACGTCCCGGGACTAGCGTCTCGAAACGCCTACGAGCAGTACTAT. Amino acids: CASSLDVPGLASRNAYEQYY.

With respect to this clonotype: The junction differs from germline at one of its ends, possibly a read error. V and J are TRBV11-2 and TRBJ2-7; D tentatively fits TRBD1 or TRBD2 (6 bases each). CDR1 and CDR2 from the germline V gene are SGHAT and FQNNGV. This CDR3 comprises 13 residues. The CDR3: CAGGLEFGGEQYF. In DNA form, the CDR3 reads TGTGCCGGCGGCTTAGAGTTCGGGGGCGAGCAGTATTTC.

This clonotype showed up many times. This chain links TRBV6-1 with TRBJ2-3, with 11 bases lining up with TRBD2. CDR3 length equals 16 residues. Trimming took 5 bases from V and 6 from J; bases not matched to a gene: 10. Germline lookup yields CDR1 MNHNS and CDR2 SASEGT. CDR3 nucleotides: TGTGCCAGCAGTCCGGCGTTAGCGGGAGGGAGGGATACGCAGTATTTT. This encodes CASSPALAGGRDTQYF.

With respect to this clonotype: This likely comes from a read error, as the CDR3 has no conserved phenylalanine or tryptophan at its end. The chain is built from TRBV4-1 and TRBJ2-1; 9 positions agree with TRBD2. Germline CDR1 MGHRA, CDR2 YSYEKL. The CDR3 extends over 17 amino acids. The ends lost 6 bases at V and 4 bases at J; junction bases unmatched: 13. The CDR3 reads CASSRSGSGLGYNEQFI. For the CDR3, the DNA is TGCGCCAGCAGTCGTAGCGGGAGCGGACTAGGATACAATGAGCAGTTCATC.

The V call is TRBV4-2, the J call TRBJ2-3; D possibly corresponds to TRBD2 (6 bases). Germline V gene data show CDR1 as LGHNA and CDR2 as YNFKEQ. This CDR3 contains 20 residues. Trimming removed 1 base from V and 1 base from J, with 24 bases in between. CDR3 coding DNA: TGTGCCAGCAGCCAAGTAACGTCTCACGGGGGACGGAGTGGCACAGATACGCAGTATTTT. Protein: CASSQVTSHGGRSGTDTQYF.

This clonotype was detected once. The chain uses TRBV11-2 and TRBJ2-7; no clear D. Germline-derived CDR1 and CDR2 are SGHAT and FQNNGV. The CDR3 is made up of 14 amino acids. With 1 base removed from V and 13 bases from J, the gap between germline ends came to 20 bases. DNA of the CDR3: TGTGCCAGCAGCTTAGCTACAACCTCCTACGAACATTACTTC. It translates to CASSLATTSYEHYF.

A word on this clonotype: This could be a read error, since a much larger clone is one nucleotide away. The chain couples TRBV4-2 to TRBJ1-2; D remains unclear. Per germline, CDR1 LGHNA and CDR2 YNFKEQ. V lost 0 bases and J 0 bases, leaving 5 bases between the germline ends. CDR3 length equals 14 residues. The CDR3 protein is CASSQDRANYGYTF. The CDR3 DNA reads as TGTGCCAGCAGCCAAGATAGAGCTAACTATGGCTACACCTTC.

In the case of this clonotype: The junction and the germline gene differ at one end; a read error may be behind it. The CDR3 loop reads CASSLDAFMGERSSYDEQSF. CDR3 sequence (DNA): TGTGCCAGCAGCTTAGATGCCTTCATGGGGGAGCGGAGCTCCTACGATGAGCAGTCCTTC. This chain uses TRBV11-2 with TRBJ2-1, with D tentatively TRBD1 or TRBD2 (5 bases each). The CDR3 runs to 20 residues. CDR1 and CDR2 (germline): SGHAT, FQNNGV.

This clonotype was recorded at least ten times. This rearrangement joins TRBV12-3 or TRBV12-4 to TRBJ2-1; D not certain. V was shortened by 6 bases and J by 7 bases, with 7 bases between the two germline ends. The CDR3 has 11 residues. CDR3 DNA: TGTGCCAGCAGCCTGGGGAATGAGCAGTTCTTC. This encodes CASSLGNEQFF.

Note on this clonotype: One end of the junction fails to match germline, which may point to a read error. The gene calls are TRBV4-1 and TRBJ2-7; D gene uncertain. This CDR3 contains 16 residues. Germline-derived CDR1 and CDR2 are MGHRA and YSYEKL. The CDR3 DNA is TGTGCCAGCAGCCAAGGTACGGAGACAAGACTTTACGAGCAGTACTTC. Translation: CASSQGTETRLYEQYF.

As to this clonotype: A clone one base away is much larger, so this may be a read error. The V gene is TRBV6-5, the J gene TRBJ1-2, with D unresolved. The germline gives CDR1 MNHEY, CDR2 SVGAGI. V was pared by 7 bases and J by 2 bases, with 14 bases between. This CDR3 contains 14 residues. The CDR3 here is CASTRNDGNYGYTF. The CDR3, as DNA: TGTGCCAGCACTCGAAACGACGGAAACTATGGCTACACCTTC.

As for this clonotype: Because it lacks the conserved phenylalanine or tryptophan at the end, this CDR3 is likely a read error. Here the CDR3 reads CAGSQGLAYEQYI. DNA of the CDR3: TGCGCCGGCAGCCAAGGACTAGCTTACGAGCAGTACATC. This chain uses TRBV4-1 with TRBJ2-7; 8 bases are shared with TRBD2. Germline V CDR1 and CDR2: MGHRA, YSYEKL. CDR3 size: 13 residues.

A word on this clonotype: The junction does not match germline at one end; this may be a read error. The genes are TRBV11-2 and TRBJ2-3; the D is unclear. CDR1 is SGHAT, CDR2 FQNNGV, per germline. The CDR3 sequence is 14 residues long. CDR3 protein: CSSSLSSSTDTQYF. CDR3 in DNA: TGTTCCAGCAGCTTAAGCTCCTCCACAGATACGCAGTATTTT.

The rearrangement uses TRBV5-1 and TRBJ2-3; 7 bases are a match to TRBD2. The junction had 9 bases not matched to a gene; V was cut back by 3 bases and J by 2 bases. The germline V gene encodes CDR1 SGHRS and CDR2 YFSETQ. The CDR3 runs to 16 residues. CDR3 residues: CASSSQAAGNTDTQYF. Written as DNA, the CDR3 is TGCGCCAGCAGCTCTCAGGCAGCGGGGAACACAGATACGCAGTATTTT.

The CDR3 is CASSQVGTGGDEQYF. The CDR3 bases are TGTGCCAGCAGCCAAGTGGGCACAGGGGGCGACGAGCAGTACTTC. This chain joins TRBV4-2 and TRBJ2-7; 9 nucleotides match TRBD1. The germline V gene encodes CDR1 LGHNA and CDR2 YNFKEQ. With 1 base clipped from V and 5 bases from J, the junction kept 6 bases outside the gene matches. CDR3 length: 15 amino acids.

The rearrangement uses TRBV10-3 and TRBJ2-1; tentative D call: TRBD1 (7 bases). V was clipped by 3 bases and J by 4 bases, with 19 bases between them. Per germline, CDR1 ENHRY and CDR2 SYGVKD. The CDR3 is 17 residues long. The CDR3 sequence is CAISERGGTVGYNEQFF. The DNA of the CDR3 is TGTGCCATCAGTGAACGAGGGGGGACAGTGGGATACAATGAGCAGTTCTTC.